The 26 T cell receptor beta chains presented below share a single source sample, sequenced in a study of blood T cells in healthy people across ages. The authors ran a second PCR of 7 to 11 cycles using a sample-barcoded 5' primer and a J-beta primer mix. TCRdb reanalysed the 5' RACE reads using MiXCR and keeps one entry per CDR3 protein. The table has approximately 780,000 distinct CDR3 sequences, more than 25% seen once. The same sample was also studied in work on T cells of mothers and their children.

Sequencing was carried out using blood. The receptors stem from a boy under 18 in good health.

The J gene is TRBJ1-2, the V gene TRBV6-5; 10 nucleotides match TRBD1. V gave up 2 bases and J gave up 3 bases; unmatched junction bases: 3. CDR3 length: 15 residues. Germline-derived CDR1 and CDR2 are MNHEY and SVGAGI. CDR3 nucleotides: TGTGCCAGCAGTTACGTTGGGACAGGGGACTATGGCTACACCTTC. Protein product: CASSYVGTGDYGYTF.

V gene TRBV6-1 combines with J gene TRBJ1-5; D ambiguous. The CDR3 runs 14 residues. CDR1 and CDR2 (germline): MNHNS, SASEGT. V was pared by 10 bases and J by 0 bases, with 13 bases between. The chain's CDR3 is CATERDGSNQPQHF. The DNA for the CDR3 is TGTGCCACCGAAAGAGACGGTAGCAATCAGCCCCAGCATTTT.

This clonotype was picked up a small number of times. The gene calls are TRBV7-9 and TRBJ2-1; 8 nucleotides align to TRBD2. Germline V CDR1 and CDR2: SEHNR, FQNEAQ (reference sequence). V lost 1 base to trimming and J lost 0 bases; unmatched junction nucleotides: 11. The CDR3 is 19 residues long. The CDR3 here is CASSLGPSGGLSSYNEQFF. Written as DNA, the CDR3 is TGTGCCAGCAGCTTAGGTCCGAGCGGGGGCCTCAGCTCCTACAATGAGCAGTTCTTC.

This clonotype turned up a few times. The chain has TRBV11-1 and TRBJ2-1; possibly TRBD2 for D (5 bases). The CDR3 is 13 residues long. Trimming took off 9 bases at V and 4 bases at J, with 13 bases between the two ends. The germline gives CDR1 SGHAT, CDR2 FQDESV (reference sequence). The CDR3 here is CASHAPGYNEQFF. The CDR3 nucleotides are TGTGCCAGTCACGCCCCGGGGTACAATGAGCAGTTCTTC. The full variable domain, rest sourced from reference TRBV11-1 and TRBJ2-1, is EAEVAQSPRYKITEKSQAVAFWCDPISGHATLYWYRQILGQGPELLVQFQDESVVDDSQLPKDRFSAERLKGVDSTLKIQPAELGDSAMYLCASHAPGYNEQFFGPGTRLTVL.

This clonotype has just a few counts. This rearrangement joins TRBV7-9 to TRBJ2-5; 8 positions match TRBD1. V lost 5 bases to trimming and J lost 1 base; unmatched junction nucleotides: 6. From germline, CDR1 is SEHNR and CDR2 FQNEAQ (reference sequence). The CDR3 is 15 residues long. In DNA, the CDR3 is TGTGCCAGCAGCGGAACCCAGGGGGCCCAAGAGACCCAGTACTTC. It translates to CASSGTQGAQETQYF.

This clonotype was seen a handful of times. The gene calls are TRBV5-1 and TRBJ2-2; D gene uncertain. Germline V CDR1 and CDR2: SGHRS, YFSETQ. The CDR3 runs 15 residues. The V gene lost 1 base and the J gene lost 2 bases, with 9 bases spanning the gap. The CDR3 here is CASSLWAENTGELFF. The CDR3 DNA reads as TGCGCCAGCAGCTTGTGGGCAGAAAACACCGGGGAGCTGTTTTTT.

This clonotype was seen only a few times. J is TRBJ1-1 and V is TRBV2, with D uncertain. V was clipped by 7 bases and J by 4 bases, with 13 bases between them. Germline V gene lookup returns CDR1 SNHLY and CDR2 FYNNEI. The CDR3 length is 13 residues. The CDR3 loop is CASKRSLGTEAFF. The CDR3 bases are TGTGCCAGCAAGCGGAGCCTGGGCACTGAAGCTTTCTTT.

The rearrangement joins TRBV24-1 to TRBJ1-2; a weak D match, TRBD1 (5 bases). CDR1 and CDR2 (germline): KGHDR, SFDVKD. The CDR3 runs to 14 residues. The germline V and J ends were trimmed by 4 bases and 2 bases, with 10 bases remaining between them. CDR3 sequence (DNA): TGTGCCACCAGTGACCCACGGGGGAACTATGGCTACACCTTC. Translated: CATSDPRGNYGYTF.

The V gene is TRBV15, the J gene TRBJ2-1; TRBD1 is a possible D gene (7 bases). Germline CDR1 and CDR2: LNHNV and YYDKDF (reference sequence). Trimming stripped 8 bases from V and 2 bases from J, with 13 bases between. This CDR3 contains 14 residues. Here the CDR3 reads CATAGTVPYNEQFF. For the CDR3, the DNA is TGTGCCACCGCGGGGACAGTACCCTACAATGAGCAGTTCTTC.

This clonotype has only a few counts. V gene TRBV5-1 combines with J gene TRBJ2-3, with 8 bases matching TRBD1. In germline, CDR1 is SGHRS, CDR2 YFSETQ. The V segment lost 4 bases and the J segment 5 bases; nucleotides outside the gene matches: 3. The CDR3 loop spans 13 amino acids. The CDR3 bases are TGCGCCAGCAGCGGGACAGGTTTAGATACGCAGTATTTT. It encodes CASSGTGLDTQYF.

In its sample, this clonotype was seen a few times. This chain uses TRBV4-1 with TRBJ2-5; 14 bases match TRBD2. The end of the DNA fits TRBJ2-7 better, so the J call may be wrong. This CDR3 has 19 residues. CDR1 and CDR2 from the germline V gene are MGHRA and YSYEKL. CDR3 sequence reads: CASSQGTSGGPISSYEQYF. The DNA for the CDR3 is TGCGCCAGCAGCCAAGGGACTAGCGGGGGGCCGATTTCTTCCTACGAGCAGTACTTC.

Details on this clonotype: This sequence may be a read error, since a much larger clone differs from it by one base. This chain uses TRBV5-1 with TRBJ1-2; the D gene is possibly TRBD1 (6 bases). This CDR3 comprises 14 residues. The germline V gene has CDR1 SGHRS and CDR2 YFSETQ. The CDR3 sequence: CASSLPGQNYGYPF. As DNA, the CDR3 is TGCGCCAGCAGCTTACCCGGACAGAACTATGGCTACCCCTTC.

The chain couples TRBV20-1 to TRBJ2-7, with TRBD1 matching over 10 bases. CDR1 is DFQATT, CDR2 SNEGSKA, per germline (reference sequence). Losses at the gene ends were 7 bases for V and 5 bases for J; bases not matched to a gene: 8. The CDR3 runs to 13 residues. CDR3 loop: CSVLGQGVDEQYF. For the CDR3, the DNA is TGCAGTGTTCTAGGACAGGGGGTCGACGAGCAGTACTTC.

This clonotype was seen more than once but under ten times. The rearrangement joins TRBV3-1 to TRBJ1-2, with 7 bases that match TRBD1. This CDR3 contains 15 residues. The germline CDR1 and CDR2 sequences are LGHDT and YNNKEL (reference sequence). Unmatched junction bases numbered 8, after V lost 3 bases and J lost 4 bases. CDR3 sequence (DNA): TGTGCCAGCAGCCAGTCGACAGGGAACGGCTATGGCTACACCTTC. The encoded protein is CASSQSTGNGYGYTF.

This clonotype was found once. The chain combines TRBV7-3 with TRBJ2-1; the match to TRBD1 covers 7 bases. This CDR3 contains 14 residues. Germline-derived CDR1 and CDR2 are SGHTA and FQGTGA. With 1 base clipped from V and 6 bases from J, the junction kept 3 bases outside the gene matches. DNA for the CDR3: TGTGCCAGCAGCTTAAGTCCAGGGGGCAATGAGCAGTTCTTC. Amino acids: CASSLSPGGNEQFF.

This clonotype was found a few times. This sequence joins TRBV29-1 and TRBJ2-1, with 9 bases fitting TRBD1. CDR1 SQVTM and CDR2 ANQGSEA come from the germline V gene. The V and J ends lost 6 bases and 0 bases, in that order; junction bases with no gene match: 3. The CDR3 has 14 amino acids. CDR3 nucleotide sequence: TGCAGCGTCCGGGACAGGGTCTCCTACAATGAGCAGTTCTTC. It specifies CSVRDRVSYNEQFF.

J is TRBJ2-5 and V is TRBV29-1; 13 bases are shared with TRBD2. Unmatched junction bases numbered 1, after V lost 4 bases and J lost 2 bases. The CDR3 is made up of 14 amino acids. Per the germline V gene, CDR1 is SQVTM and CDR2 is ANQGSEA. The CDR3, as DNA: TGCAGCGTTGGGGGACTAGCGGGACAAGAGACCCAGTACTTC. The encoded protein is CSVGGLAGQETQYF.

In its sample, this clonotype was seen a few times. V and J are TRBV21-1 and TRBJ2-2; the table's D gene call, TRBD1, was not cross checked with the DNA. TRBV21-1 is labeled a pseudogene. The CDR3 runs to 16 residues. The CDR3 DNA reads as TGTGCCAGCAGCACGGACAGGGGGCGCGGCACCGGGGAGCTGTTTTTT. Translated, it gives CASSTDRGRGTGELFF.

This clonotype has more than one count but fewer than ten. V and J are TRBV28 and TRBJ2-7; 8 bases are a match to TRBD1. Germline V gives CDR1 MDHEN, CDR2 SYDVKM. After removal of 6 bases from V and 0 bases from J, the junction contained 4 bases not matched to a gene. The CDR3 runs to 14 residues. The CDR3 loop reads CASRNRGASYEQYF. CDR3 coding DNA: TGTGCCAGCAGGAACAGGGGGGCCTCCTACGAGCAGTACTTC.

The chain uses TRBV5-1 and TRBJ1-2, with D unclear. Deletions cut 2 bases from V and 4 bases from J, with 12 bases between. Germline lookup yields CDR1 SGHRS and CDR2 YFSETQ. The CDR3 is 14 residues long. The CDR3 loop is CASSFSDSSYGYTF. CDR3 nucleotide sequence: TGCGCCAGCAGCTTCTCGGATAGTAGCTATGGCTACACCTTC.

The V gene is TRBV4-1, the J gene TRBJ2-1, with D tentatively TRBD2 (7 bases). This CDR3 region has 17 residues. CDR1 and CDR2 from the germline V gene are MGHRA and YSYEKL. Between the trimmed V and J ends, which lost 5 bases and 5 bases, there was a span of 22 bases. CDR3: CASSAGERGLNNNEQFF. CDR3 nucleotides: TGCGCCAGCAGCGCAGGGGAGCGGGGCCTTAATAACAATGAGCAGTTCTTC.

This clonotype was observed a few times. This rearrangement joins TRBV13 to TRBJ2-5; 8 bases align to TRBD1. Germline loops: CDR1 PRHDT, CDR2 FYEKMQ (reference sequence). V was pared by 6 bases and J by 5 bases, with 2 bases of the junction left unmatched. The CDR3 is made up of 12 amino acids. The CDR3 sequence: CASRTGVETQYF. DNA for the CDR3: TGTGCCAGCAGGACAGGGGTTGAGACCCAGTACTTC.

This clonotype was counted a few times. This rearrangement joins TRBV29-1 to TRBJ2-5; D is unclear. TRBJ2-1 explains the end of the DNA better; the J call may be wrong. The CDR3 loop spans 11 amino acids. From germline, CDR1 is SQVTM and CDR2 ANQGSEA. CDR3 bases: TGCAGCGTTGATGCCTTCAATGAGCAGTTCTTC. Its protein product is CSVDAFNEQFF.

This clonotype was counted between two and nine times. The chain combines TRBV5-1 with TRBJ2-5, with 10 bases matching TRBD1. The V gene's germline CDR1 is SGHRS and CDR2 YFSETQ. The CDR3 contains 16 residues. V was pared by 4 bases and J by 3 bases, with 9 bases of the junction left unmatched. The CDR3 protein is CASSGTRTGGEETQYF. CDR3 coding DNA: TGCGCCAGCAGCGGAACGCGGACAGGGGGAGAAGAGACCCAGTACTTC.

The rearrangement links TRBV10-3 to TRBJ1-1; 8 bases are shared with TRBD1. V was pared by 6 bases and J by 4 bases, with 7 bases of the junction left unmatched. Germline V lookup: CDR1 ENHRY, CDR2 SYGVKD. This CDR3 comprises 14 residues. The CDR3 loop reads CAISGQGSGTEAFF. The DNA for the CDR3 is TGTGCCATCAGCGGACAGGGTTCCGGCACTGAAGCTTTCTTT.

This chain links TRBV5-1 with TRBJ2-1; perhaps TRBD1 as D (6 bases). This CDR3 has 15 residues. Germline V gene lookup returns CDR1 SGHRS and CDR2 YFSETQ. The V gene lost 4 bases and the J gene lost 3 bases, with 14 bases spanning the gap. The CDR3 loop reads CASSALDSYYNEQFF. The CDR3 DNA sequence: TGCGCCAGCAGCGCGTTGGACAGTTACTACAATGAGCAGTTCTTC.